The clone carrying this T cell receptor (beta chain) was observed a handful of times. Its antigen remains unidentified. It was with unique molecular identifiers that the TCRbeta library was prepared. One entry per CDR3 protein, called by TCRdb with MiXCR from the PCR reads. Of almost 600,000 distinct CDR3 sequences listed, roughly 30% are singletons. This sample was taken from a study of T-cell reconstitution after alpha-beta-depleted transplantation in children. Overall study results and limits: Among T cells one year after transplant, newly produced cells accounted for most counts and diversity. Two months or so post-transplant, alpha-beta T cells reportedly derived from several hundred expanded graft clones.

From germline, CDR1 is SGHTA and CDR2 FQGNSA. Trimming took 7 bases from V and 4 from J; bases not matched to a gene: 8. The length of the CDR3 is 14 residues. The clonotype originates from a boy under two years old with Wiskott-Aldrich syndrome, due to receive a stem cell transplant. The sequenced sample was PBMCs, obtained before TCRalphabeta/CD19-depleted stem cell transplant. J is TRBJ2-5 and V is TRBV7-2; 8 bases align to TRBD2. This CDR3 reads CASKRAGATETQYF. The CDR3 nucleotides are TGTGCCAGCAAGAGAGCGGGAGCCACAGAGACCCAGTACTTC. The full variable domain, completed using reference TRBV7-2 and TRBJ2-5, is GAGVSQSPSNKVTEKGKDVELRCDPISGHTALYWYRQSLGQGLEFLIYFQGNSAPDKSGLPSDRFSAERTGGSVSTLTIQRTQQEDSAVYLCASKRAGATETQYFGPGTRLLVL.